This entry lists 3 T cell receptor beta chains sequenced from one sample in a study of CD4 T cells in relation to SARS-CoV-2 and coronaviruses. TCRdb's table, derived via immunoSEQ multiplex PCR, lists solely in-frame clones and lacks some. The sample gives tens of thousands of clones, about nine tenths of which show up once; roughly 1.4% is in the top ten. CD4+ T cells from unexposed donors were obtained before the COVID-19 pandemic (2011-2018). The sample taken for sequencing was memory CD4+ T cells from PBMCs. All receptors come from a human donor in good health.

CDR3 nucleotides: TGTGCCAGCAGAGGAGGGGCCGGGACAGGAGGGGGGGAGCTGTTTTTT. It encodes CASRGGAGTGGGELFF. The V and J genes are TRBV7-2 and TRBJ2-2, with 8 bases that match TRBD1. CDR1 is SGHTA, CDR2 FQGNSA, per germline. V gave up 6 bases and J gave up 8 bases; unmatched junction bases: 14. This CDR3 has 16 amino acids.

The CDR3 is CASSTLAGGPVNEQFF. CDR3 sequence (DNA): TGTGCCAGCAGTACGCTAGCGGGAGGGCCTGTCAATGAGCAGTTCTTC. V is TRBV27 and J is TRBJ2-1, with 12 bases lining up with TRBD2. The J segment lost 6 bases and the V segment lost 5 bases, leaving 8 bases of the junction unmatched. The CDR3 spans 16 residues. The germline V gene has CDR1 MNHEY and CDR2 SMNVEV (reference sequence).

The chain has TRBV19 and TRBJ1-5; 8 bases fit TRBD1. CDR3 length equals 16 residues. CDR1 LNHDA and CDR2 SQIVND come from the germline V gene (reference sequence). With V trimmed by 3 bases and J by 2 bases, 6 bases remained unmatched. The CDR3 DNA reads TGTGCCAGTAGTATTCTTGGACAGGGAGGCAATCAGCCCCAGCATTTT. Translated, it gives CASSILGQGGNQPQHF.